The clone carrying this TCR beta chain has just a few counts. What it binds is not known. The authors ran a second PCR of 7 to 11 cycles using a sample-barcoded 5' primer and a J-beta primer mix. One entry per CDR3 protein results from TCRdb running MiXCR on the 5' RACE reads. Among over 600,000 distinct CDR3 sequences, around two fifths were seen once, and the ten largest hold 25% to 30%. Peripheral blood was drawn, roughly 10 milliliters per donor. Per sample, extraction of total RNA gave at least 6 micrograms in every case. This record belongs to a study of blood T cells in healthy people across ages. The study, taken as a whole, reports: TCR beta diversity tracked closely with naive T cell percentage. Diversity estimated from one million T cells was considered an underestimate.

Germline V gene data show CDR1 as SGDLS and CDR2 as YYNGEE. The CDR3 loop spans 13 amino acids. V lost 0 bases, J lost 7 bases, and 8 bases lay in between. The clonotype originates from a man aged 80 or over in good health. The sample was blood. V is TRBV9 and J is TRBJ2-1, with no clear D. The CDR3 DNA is TGTGCCAGCAGCGTAGGTAGTCCTAATGAGCAGTTCTTC. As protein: CASSVGSPNEQFF.